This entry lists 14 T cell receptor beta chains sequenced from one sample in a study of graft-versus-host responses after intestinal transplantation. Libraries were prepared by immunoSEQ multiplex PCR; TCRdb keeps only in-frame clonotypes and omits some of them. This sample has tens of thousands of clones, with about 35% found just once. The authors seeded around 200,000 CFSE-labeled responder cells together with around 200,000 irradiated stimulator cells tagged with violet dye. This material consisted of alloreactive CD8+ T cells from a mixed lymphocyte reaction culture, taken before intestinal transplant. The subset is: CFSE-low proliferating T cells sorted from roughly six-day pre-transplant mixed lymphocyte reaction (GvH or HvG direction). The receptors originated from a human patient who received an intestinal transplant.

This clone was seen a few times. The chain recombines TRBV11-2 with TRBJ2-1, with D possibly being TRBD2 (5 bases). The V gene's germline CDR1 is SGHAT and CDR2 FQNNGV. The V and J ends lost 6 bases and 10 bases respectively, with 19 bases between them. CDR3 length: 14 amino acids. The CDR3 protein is CASSLARTIREQFF. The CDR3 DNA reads TGTGCCAGCAGTCTAGCCAGGACGATACGGGAGCAGTTCTTC.

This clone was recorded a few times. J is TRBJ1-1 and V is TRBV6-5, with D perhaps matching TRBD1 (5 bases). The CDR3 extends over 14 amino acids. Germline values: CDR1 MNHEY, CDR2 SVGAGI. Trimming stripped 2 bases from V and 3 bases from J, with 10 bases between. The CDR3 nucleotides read TGTGCCAGCAGTTACGGGGTGGGGGACACTGAAGCTTTCTTT. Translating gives CASSYGVGDTEAFF.

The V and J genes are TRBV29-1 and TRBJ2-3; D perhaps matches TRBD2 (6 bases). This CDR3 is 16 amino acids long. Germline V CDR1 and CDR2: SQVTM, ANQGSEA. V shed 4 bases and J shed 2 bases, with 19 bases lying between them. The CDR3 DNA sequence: TGCAGCGTTGGCGGGGTGTGGGATTTTTCCACAGATACGCAGTATTTT. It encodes CSVGGVWDFSTDTQYF.

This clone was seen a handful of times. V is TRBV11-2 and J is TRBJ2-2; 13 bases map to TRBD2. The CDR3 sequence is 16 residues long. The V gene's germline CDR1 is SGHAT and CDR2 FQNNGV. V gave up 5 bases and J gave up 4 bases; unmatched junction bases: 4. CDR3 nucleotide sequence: TGTGCCAGCAGCCCCACTAGCGGGAGGGGCACCGGGGAGCTGTTTTTT. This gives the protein CASSPTSGRGTGELFF.

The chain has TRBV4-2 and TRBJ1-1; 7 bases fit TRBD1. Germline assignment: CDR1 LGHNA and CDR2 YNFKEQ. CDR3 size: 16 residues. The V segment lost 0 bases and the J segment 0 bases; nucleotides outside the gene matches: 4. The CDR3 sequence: CASSQDADRMNTEAFF. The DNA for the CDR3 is TGTGCCAGCAGCCAAGATGCGGACAGGATGAACACTGAAGCTTTCTTT.

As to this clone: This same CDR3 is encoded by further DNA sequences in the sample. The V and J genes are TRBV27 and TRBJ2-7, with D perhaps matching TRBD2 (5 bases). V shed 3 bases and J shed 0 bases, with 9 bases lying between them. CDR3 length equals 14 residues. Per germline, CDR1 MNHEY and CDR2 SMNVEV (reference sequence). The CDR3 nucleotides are TGTGCCAGCAGTTTTGGCGGGCCCTCCTACGAGCAGTACTTC. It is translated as CASSFGGPSYEQYF.

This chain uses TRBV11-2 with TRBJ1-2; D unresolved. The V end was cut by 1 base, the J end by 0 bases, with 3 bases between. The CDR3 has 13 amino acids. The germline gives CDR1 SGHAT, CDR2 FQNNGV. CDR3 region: CASSLGTNYGYTF. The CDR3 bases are TGTGCCAGCAGCTTAGGGACTAACTATGGCTACACCTTC.

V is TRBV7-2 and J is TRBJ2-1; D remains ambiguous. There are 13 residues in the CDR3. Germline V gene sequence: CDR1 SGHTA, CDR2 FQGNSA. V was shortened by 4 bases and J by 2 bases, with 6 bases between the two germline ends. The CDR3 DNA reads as TGTGCCAGCAGCTACTCTCCCTACAATGAGCAGTTCTTC. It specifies CASSYSPYNEQFF.

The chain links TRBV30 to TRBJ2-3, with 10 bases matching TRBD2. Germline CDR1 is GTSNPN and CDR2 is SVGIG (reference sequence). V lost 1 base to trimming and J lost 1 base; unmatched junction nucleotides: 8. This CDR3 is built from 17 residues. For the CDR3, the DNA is TGTGCCTGGAGTGGGGCTAGCGGGAGTCGCGGCACAGATACGCAGTATTTT. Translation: CAWSGASGSRGTDTQYF.

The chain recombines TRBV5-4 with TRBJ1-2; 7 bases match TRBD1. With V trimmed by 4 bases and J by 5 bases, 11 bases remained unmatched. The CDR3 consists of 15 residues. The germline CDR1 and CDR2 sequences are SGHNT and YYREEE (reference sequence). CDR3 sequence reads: CASSPTGAGYYGYTF. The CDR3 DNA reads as TGTGCCAGCAGCCCCACAGGGGCGGGCTATTATGGCTACACCTTC.

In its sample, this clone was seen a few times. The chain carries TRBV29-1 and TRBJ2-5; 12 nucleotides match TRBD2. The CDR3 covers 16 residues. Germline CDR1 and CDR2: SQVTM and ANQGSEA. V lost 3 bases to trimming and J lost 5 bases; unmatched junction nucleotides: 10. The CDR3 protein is CSVDPGLAGRWETQYF. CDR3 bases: TGCAGCGTTGACCCCGGACTAGCGGGAAGGTGGGAGACCCAGTACTTC.

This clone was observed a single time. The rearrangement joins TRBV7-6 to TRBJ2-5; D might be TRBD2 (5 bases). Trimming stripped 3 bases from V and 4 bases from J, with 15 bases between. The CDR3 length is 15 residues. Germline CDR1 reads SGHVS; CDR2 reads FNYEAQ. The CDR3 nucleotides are TGTGCCAGCAGCTTTGGTGGGAGCGAGCGAGAGACCCAGTACTTC. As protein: CASSFGGSERETQYF.

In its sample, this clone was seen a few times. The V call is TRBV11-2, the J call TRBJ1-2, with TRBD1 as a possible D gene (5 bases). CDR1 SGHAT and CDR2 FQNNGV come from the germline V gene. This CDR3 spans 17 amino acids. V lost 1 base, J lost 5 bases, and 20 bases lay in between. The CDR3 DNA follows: TGTGCCAGCAGCTTAGCCTCTCGTATCGGGGCGGAGTATGGCTACACCTTC. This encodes CASSLASRIGAEYGYTF.

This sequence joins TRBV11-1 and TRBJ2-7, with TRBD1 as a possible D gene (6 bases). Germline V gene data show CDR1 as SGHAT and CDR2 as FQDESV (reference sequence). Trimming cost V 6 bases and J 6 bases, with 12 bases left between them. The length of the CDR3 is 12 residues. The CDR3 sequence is CASRPTGREQYF. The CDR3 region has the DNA TGTGCCAGCAGGCCTACAGGGCGCGAGCAGTACTTC.